The clone carrying this T cell receptor beta chain was seen a single time. These data are taken from a study of technical replicates of blood from several donors. Sequencing was performed with immunoSEQ multiplex PCR; in TCRdb, only in-frame clones are kept and a portion is missing. This table holds tens of thousands of clones, roughly 91% found once. Germline V CDR1 and CDR2: SGHTA, FQGNSA. This CDR3 comprises 15 residues. V was cut by 4 bases and J by 2 bases, with 14 bases left in between. This chain uses TRBV7-2 with TRBJ2-5; D perhaps matches TRBD1 (5 bases). This sequence originates from a human donor in good health. The source material was T cells isolated from PBMCs. In DNA, the CDR3 is TGTGCCAGCAGCTCAATGGGGCAGAAGCAAGAGACCCAGTACTTC. The encoded protein is CASSSMGQKQETQYF.